The 21 T cell receptor beta chains listed next were all sequenced from one sample in a study of graft-versus-host responses after intestinal transplantation. These receptors' antigens are unknown. Sequencing used immunoSEQ multiplex PCR; TCRdb keeps in-frame clones, though not all of them. The sample has 85,000 to 100,000 clones; roughly 92% are singletons. Source: unstimulated CD8+ T cells sorted from spleen or lymph node cells, taken before transplant. These receptors came from a human donor who was the organ donor for an intestinal transplant.

This clone was detected only once. The chain is built from TRBV15 and TRBJ1-2; 8 positions agree with TRBD1. With V trimmed by 0 bases and J by 4 bases, 1 base remained unmatched. Germline lookup yields CDR1 LNHNV and CDR2 YYDKDF (reference sequence). The CDR3 is made up of 14 amino acids. The CDR3, as DNA: TGTGCCACCAGCAGAGATACAGGGGGCTATGGCTACACCTTC. Amino acid sequence: CATSRDTGGYGYTF.

This clone showed up just a few times. The rearrangement links TRBV2 to TRBJ2-7; TRBD1 aligns across 7 bases. The V segment lost 4 bases and the J segment 3 bases; nucleotides outside the gene matches: 6. The CDR3 consists of 14 residues. The germline CDR1 and CDR2 sequences are SNHLY and FYNNEI. CDR3 residues: CASSGIRDSYEQYF. Here the CDR3 DNA reads TGTGCCAGCAGTGGGATCCGGGACAGCTACGAGCAGTACTTC.

The chain recombines TRBV28 with TRBJ2-7; tentatively, D is TRBD2 (7 bases). This CDR3 is 16 amino acids long. V was cut by 5 bases and J by 3 bases, with 20 bases left in between. CDR1 is MDHEN, CDR2 SYDVKM, per germline. Here the CDR3 reads CASSADRGAGIYEQYF. CDR3 nucleotide sequence: TGTGCCAGCAGTGCCGACCGGGGGGCGGGGATCTACGAGCAGTACTTC.

The genes are TRBV11-3 and TRBJ2-3, with TRBD1 as a possible D gene (5 bases). Germline CDR1 is SGHNT and CDR2 is YENEEA. Trimming removed 4 bases at V and 2 bases at J, with 13 bases between. CDR3 length equals 15 residues. In DNA, the CDR3 is TGTGCCAGCAGCTCCCTTGGGGCACACACAGATACGCAGTATTTT. Amino acids: CASSSLGAHTDTQYF.

The chain links TRBV30 to TRBJ2-3, with 7 bases matching TRBD2. J gave up 0 bases and V 2 bases, and 8 bases lay outside the gene matches. The CDR3 extends over 16 amino acids. Germline V gene sequence: CDR1 GTSNPN, CDR2 SVGIG (reference sequence). CDR3 residues: CAWSLGTMGSTDTQYF. CDR3 DNA: TGTGCCTGGAGTCTCGGGACTATGGGGAGCACAGATACGCAGTATTTT.

The chain recombines TRBV10-3 with TRBJ2-7; 7 positions agree with TRBD2. Per the germline V gene, CDR1 is ENHRY and CDR2 is SYGVKD. The junction had 6 bases not matched to a gene; V was cut back by 1 base and J by 0 bases. The CDR3 extends over 16 amino acids. The CDR3 region is CAISEWGGSISYEQYF. CDR3 sequence (DNA): TGTGCCATCAGTGAGTGGGGGGGATCTATCTCCTACGAGCAGTACTTC.

The V call is TRBV11-2, the J call TRBJ2-7; possible D gene TRBD2, 5 bases. The CDR3 loop spans 14 amino acids. V lost 3 bases, J lost 0 bases, and 9 bases lay in between. Germline CDR1 reads SGHAT; CDR2 reads FQNNGV. This CDR3 reads CASSFGSSSYEQYF. The CDR3 DNA is TGTGCCAGCAGCTTTGGGAGCAGCTCCTACGAGCAGTACTTC.

V gene TRBV11-2 combines with J gene TRBJ1-2, with D perhaps TRBD1 (5 bases). The CDR3 totals 13 residues. CDR1 SGHAT and CDR2 FQNNGV come from the germline V gene. V lost 8 bases, J lost 8 bases, and 18 bases lay in between. CDR3 nucleotide sequence: TGTGCCAGCCGACTCCCAGGGAATCGGGGCTACACCTTC. Translating it yields CASRLPGNRGYTF.

The chain recombines TRBV7-6 with TRBJ2-1; 9 nucleotides agree with TRBD1. Germline lookup yields CDR1 SGHVS and CDR2 FNYEAQ. V lost 5 bases and J lost 1; bases outside the gene matches: 6. This CDR3 contains 16 residues. The CDR3 sequence is CASSSLGTGSYNEQFF. The CDR3 DNA reads TGTGCCAGCAGCAGTTTAGGGACAGGGTCCTACAATGAGCAGTTCTTC.

The chain recombines TRBV6-1 with TRBJ1-3, with D unclear. The length of the CDR3 is 16 residues. The germline V gene encodes CDR1 MNHNS and CDR2 SASEGT. Trimming stripped 2 bases from V and 0 bases from J, with 11 bases between. Written as DNA, the CDR3 is TGTGCCAGCAGTGAATTTGGGGAGTACTCTGGAAACACCATATATTTT. It is translated as CASSEFGEYSGNTIYF.

This clone was seen a single time. Here the CDR3 DNA reads TGTGCCAGCAGTCATACAGGGGGGGAGACCCAGTACTTC. Translated, it gives CASSHTGGETQYF. The V gene is TRBV7-9, the J gene TRBJ2-5, with 8 bases lining up with TRBD1. V shed 6 bases and J 5 bases; nucleotides not matched to a gene: 5. From germline, CDR1 is SEHNR and CDR2 FQNEAQ (reference sequence). The CDR3 runs 13 residues.

This rearrangement joins TRBV7-3 to TRBJ2-3; 8 nucleotides align to TRBD2. The CDR3 covers 16 residues. With V trimmed by 5 bases and J by 1 base, 8 bases remained unmatched. Looked up from germline, CDR1 is SGHTA and CDR2 is FQGTGA. The CDR3 nucleotides read TGTGCCAGCAGCAAATATAGCGGGGTCGGCACAGATACGCAGTATTTT. It translates to CASSKYSGVGTDTQYF.

V gene TRBV6-1 combines with J gene TRBJ2-1; perhaps TRBD2 as D (6 bases). Germline loops: CDR1 MNHNS, CDR2 SASEGT. The CDR3 has 16 residues. V was cut by 2 bases and J by 5 bases, with 16 bases left in between. As DNA, the CDR3 is TGTGCCAGCAGTGAAAGGGCCGGGTGGGGGGACAATGAGCAGTTCTTC. Translation gives CASSERAGWGDNEQFF.

The chain uses TRBV6-6 and TRBJ1-1, with TRBD1 as a possible D gene (6 bases). The CDR3 covers 15 residues. Germline loops: CDR1 MNHNY, CDR2 SVGAGI (reference sequence). Trimming stripped 2 bases from V and 7 bases from J, with 17 bases between. The CDR3 sequence: CASSYAIQGRVEAFF. The CDR3 coding sequence is TGTGCCAGCAGTTACGCCATACAGGGACGGGTTGAAGCTTTCTTT.

The chain combines TRBV29-1 with TRBJ2-3; 13 positions agree with TRBD2. After removal of 0 bases from V and 3 bases from J, the junction contained 6 bases not matched to a gene. There are 17 residues in the CDR3. Germline V lookup: CDR1 SQVTM, CDR2 ANQGSEA. CDR3 DNA: TGCAGCGTTGAAGAGCCACTAGCGGGGGGGCTGACAGATACGCAGTATTTT. Its protein is CSVEEPLAGGLTDTQYF.

Regarding this clone: The junction and the germline gene differ at one end; a read error may be behind it. The chain carries TRBV7-7 and TRBJ1-1, with TRBD1 matching over 7 bases. Germline V lookup: CDR1 SSHAT, CDR2 FNYEAQ (reference sequence). The CDR3 totals 16 residues. CDR3 DNA: TGTGCTAGCAGCTTAGGATCCCGGACAGGCCCTACTGAAGCTTTCTTT. Translation: CASSLGSRTGPTEAFF. The full variable domain, completed using reference TRBV7-7 and TRBJ1-1, is GAGVSQSPRYKVTKRGQDVTLRCDPISSHATLYWYQQALGQGPEFLTYFNYEAQPDKSGLPSDRFSAERPEGSISTLTIQRTEQRDSAMYRCASSLGSRTGPTEAFFGQGTRLTVV.

The V call is TRBV5-6, the J call TRBJ1-2; no definite D call. V shed 2 bases and J shed 5 bases, with 19 bases lying between them. From germline, CDR1 is SGHDT and CDR2 YYEEEE. The CDR3 covers 16 residues. CDR3 region: CASSLRPASQAYGYTF. In nucleotides, the CDR3 is TGTGCCAGCAGCTTAAGACCGGCATCTCAGGCGTATGGCTACACCTTC.

This chain connects TRBV7-3 to TRBJ2-1; tentative D call: TRBD1 (6 bases). Trimming cost V 6 bases and J 2 bases, with 14 bases left between them. Germline V gene lookup returns CDR1 SGHTA and CDR2 FQGTGA. The CDR3 is 15 residues long. CDR3 DNA sequence: TGTGCCAGCAGTCCGGACAGTGAAACCTACAATGAGCAGTTCTTC. Encoded protein: CASSPDSETYNEQFF.

The V call is TRBV28, the J call TRBJ1-1; the D gene is possibly TRBD1 (5 bases). Trimming pared 7 bases from V and 3 bases from J, leaving 12 bases between. Germline CDR1 and CDR2: MDHEN and SYDVKM. The CDR3 runs 13 residues. The DNA for the CDR3 is TGTGCCAGCAACGGACATGGGGACACTGAAGCTTTCTTT. It codes for CASNGHGDTEAFF.

V usage is TRBV19 and J usage is TRBJ2-7; D might be TRBD2 (6 bases). V lost 1 base and J lost 5, with 15 bases in between. There are 15 residues in the CDR3. The germline V gene encodes CDR1 LNHDA and CDR2 SQIVND (reference sequence). As DNA, the CDR3 is TGTGCCAGTAGTATAGTGGTCGGGAGTGTGGACGAGCAGTACTTC. This codes for CASSIVVGSVDEQYF.

This chain joins TRBV5-6 and TRBJ2-7; D is undetermined. CDR3 size: 13 residues. Germline V gene sequence: CDR1 SGHDT, CDR2 YYEEEE. V was trimmed by 3 bases and J by 4 bases, leaving 11 bases between them. CDR3 sequence reads: CASSYPFRYEQYF. The DNA for the CDR3 is TGTGCCAGCAGCTACCCGTTCAGGTACGAGCAGTACTTC.